The 23 T cell receptor beta chains presented below share a single source sample, sequenced in a study of shared clonotypes between healthy human individuals. Some clones are missing from TCRdb's copy, which holds only in-frame ones; the method was immunoSEQ multiplex PCR. The sample lists around 2.1 million clones; under 97% were seen once. The sample taken for sequencing was naive CD4+ T cells sorted from blood. Specified subset: CD45RA+ positively selected. These TCRs come from a man aged 18-30 years in good health.

The chain combines TRBV6-6 with TRBJ1-1, with a weak D call TRBD1 (6 bases). The V end was cut by 3 bases, the J end by 11 bases, with 16 bases between. This CDR3 comprises 13 residues. From germline, CDR1 is MNHNY and CDR2 SVGAGI (reference sequence). As DNA, the CDR3 is TGTGCCAGCAGTTATACGGACAGAGGGGACGCTTTCTTT. Translated: CASSYTDRGDAFF.

The chain uses TRBV5-1 and TRBJ1-1; TRBD1 is a possible D gene (5 bases). CDR1 and CDR2 from the germline V gene are SGHRS and YFSETQ. This CDR3 region has 15 residues. Between the trimmed V and J ends, which lost 0 bases and 1 base, there was a span of 10 bases. Here the CDR3 DNA reads TGCGCCAGCAGCTTGGCGGGGCAAAGGAACACTGAAGCTTTCTTT. Translated: CASSLAGQRNTEAFF.

The genes are TRBV10-3 and TRBJ2-2, with 13 bases that match TRBD2. The CDR3 is 17 residues long. Germline V gene data show CDR1 as ENHRY and CDR2 as SYGVKD. The V and J ends lost 4 bases and 6 bases, in that order; junction bases with no gene match: 8. The DNA for the CDR3 is TGTGCCATCAGTGGGACCGGGGGACTAGCGGGATCCGGGGAGCTGTTTTTT. It is translated as CAISGTGGLAGSGELFF.

The chain carries TRBV7-2 and TRBJ2-7, with 11 bases aligning to TRBD2. Germline V gene data show CDR1 as SGHTA and CDR2 as FQGNSA. V shed 5 bases, J shed 2 bases, and the junction held 5 bases outside the gene matches. CDR3 length equals 15 residues. This CDR3 reads CASSAQGLAAYEQYF. As DNA, the CDR3 is TGTGCCAGCAGCGCCCAGGGACTAGCGGCCTACGAGCAGTACTTC. The variable domain in full, completed from reference TRBV7-2 and TRBJ2-7, reads GAGVSQSPSNKVTEKGKDVELRCDPISGHTALYWYRQSLGQGLEFLIYFQGNSAPDKSGLPSDRFSAERTGGSVSTLTIQRTQQEDSAVYLCASSAQGLAAYEQYFGPGTRLTVT.

The chain recombines TRBV7-2 with TRBJ2-5; D perhaps matches TRBD2 (5 bases). V lost 4 bases, J lost 5 bases, and 14 bases lay in between. Germline CDR1 and CDR2: SGHTA and FQGNSA. The CDR3 runs to 14 residues. The CDR3 coding sequence is TGTGCCAGCAGCTGGTCAGGAGCGGAGGAGACCCAGTACTTC. The encoded protein is CASSWSGAEETQYF.

The V and J genes are TRBV5-1 and TRBJ2-1, with D perhaps being TRBD1 or TRBD2 (5 bases each). The CDR3 runs 16 residues. Looked up from germline, CDR1 is SGHRS and CDR2 is YFSETQ. V was trimmed by 0 bases and J by 0 bases, leaving 10 bases between them. CDR3: CASSLDGTVSYNEQFF. CDR3 sequence (DNA): TGCGCCAGCAGCTTGGATGGGACCGTCTCCTACAATGAGCAGTTCTTC.

The CDR3 sequence is CASSLIANYGYTF. The CDR3 DNA reads TGTGCCAGCAGCCTAATTGCTAACTATGGCTACACCTTC. The chain uses TRBV6-5 and TRBJ1-2; D unresolved. The germline gives CDR1 MNHEY, CDR2 SVGAGI. This CDR3 has 13 amino acids. Trimming removed 6 bases from V and 0 bases from J, with 8 bases in between.

The chain has TRBV10-2 and TRBJ1-4; D ambiguous. The germline gives CDR1 WSHSY, CDR2 SAAADI. CDR3 size: 14 residues. V was trimmed by 7 bases and J by 0 bases, leaving 9 bases between them. DNA for the CDR3: TGCGCCAGCAAATTGTCTACAACTAATGAAAAACTGTTTTTT. It encodes CASKLSTTNEKLFF.

V is TRBV2 and J is TRBJ1-6; no firm D call. The CDR3 runs 13 residues. Per germline, CDR1 SNHLY and CDR2 FYNNEI. V lost 7 bases, J lost 9 bases, and 13 bases lay in between. DNA for the CDR3: TGTGCCAGCACCGGCGGAGTAGTTTCACCCCTCCACTTT. Amino acids: CASTGGVVSPLHF.

This clone was seen only once. The rearrangement links TRBV5-1 to TRBJ1-3; 7 bases line up with TRBD1. The CDR3 consists of 16 residues. CDR1 and CDR2 (germline): SGHRS, YFSETQ. The junction had 8 bases not matched to a gene; V was cut back by 1 base and J by 4 bases. In DNA form, the CDR3 reads TGCGCCAGCAGCTTGTCCGCAGGGGGTGAGGGAAACACCATATATTTT. It codes for CASSLSAGGEGNTIYF.

The V gene is TRBV7-9, the J gene TRBJ2-7; 10 bases are a match to TRBD1. This CDR3 region has 13 residues. In germline, CDR1 is SEHNR, CDR2 FQNEAQ (reference sequence). Losses at the gene ends were 5 bases for V and 6 bases for J; bases not matched to a gene: 4. CDR3 sequence reads: CASSGGQGSEQYF. The CDR3 DNA reads TGTGCCAGCAGCGGGGGACAGGGGTCCGAGCAGTACTTC.

V and J are TRBV5-6 and TRBJ1-5; no firm D call. The CDR3 consists of 15 residues. The V end lost 0 bases, the J end lost 0 bases, and 7 bases lay between the germline ends. From germline, CDR1 is SGHDT and CDR2 YYEEEE. The CDR3 DNA reads as TGTGCCAGCAGCTTGGGGGTATCTAGCAATCAGCCCCAGCATTTT. Its protein is CASSLGVSSNQPQHF.

This rearrangement joins TRBV28 to TRBJ1-6, with D possibly being TRBD1 (5 bases). This CDR3 has 16 amino acids. CDR1 is MDHEN and CDR2 is SYDVKM in the germline V gene. V was shortened by 2 bases and J by 6 bases, with 14 bases between the two germline ends. This CDR3 is CASSLGGGMANSPLHF. The CDR3 nucleotides read TGTGCCAGCAGTTTAGGGGGGGGTATGGCTAATTCACCCCTCCACTTT.

V gene TRBV7-2 combines with J gene TRBJ1-1; D is unresolved. Germline CDR1 is SGHTA and CDR2 is FQGNSA. V was shortened by 3 bases and J by 4 bases, with 9 bases between the two germline ends. The CDR3 is 13 residues long. The CDR3 spells CASSFSGSTEAFF. The CDR3 region has the DNA TGTGCCAGCAGCTTCAGTGGGTCCACTGAAGCTTTCTTT.

This sequence joins TRBV14 and TRBJ2-2; no clear D gene. V was trimmed by 1 base and J by 10 bases, leaving 10 bases between them. This CDR3 is built from 13 residues. Germline loops: CDR1 SGHDN, CDR2 FVKESK. The chain's CDR3 is CASSQGGRSELFF. The CDR3 bases are TGTGCCAGCAGCCAAGGGGGTCGGTCGGAGCTGTTTTTT. The variable domain in full, with the rest retrieved from reference TRBV14 and TRBJ2-2, is EAGVTQFPSHSVIEKGQTVTLRCDPISGHDNLYWYRRVMGKEIKFLLHFVKESKQDESGMPNNRFLAERTGGTYSTLKVQPAELEDSGVYFCASSQGGRSELFFGEGSRLTVL.

On this clone: This sample includes further DNA sequences coding for the same CDR3. The chain employs TRBV4-3 and TRBJ1-2; D is unclear. This CDR3 spans 13 amino acids. V was shortened by 0 bases and J by 7 bases, with 9 bases between the two germline ends. The germline V gene has CDR1 LGHNA and CDR2 YSLEER. CDR3 sequence (DNA): TGCGCCAGCAGCCAAGATAGGGTCGGTGGCTACACCTTC. This sequence encodes CASSQDRVGGYTF.

A remark on this clone: Compared with germline, one end of the junction differs, possibly owing to a read error. The chain links TRBV7-7 to TRBJ2-3; 9 bases align to TRBD2. The CDR3 is 15 residues long. Germline V gene sequence: CDR1 SSHAT, CDR2 FNYEAQ (reference sequence). CDR3 amino acids: CASSGGLARTDTQYF. The CDR3 region has the DNA TGTGCTAGCAGCGGCGGACTAGCGCGCACAGATACGCAGTATTTT.

This sequence joins TRBV5-1 and TRBJ1-1, with unresolved D. V was clipped by 4 bases and J by 10 bases, with 17 bases between them. The CDR3 extends over 13 amino acids. In germline, CDR1 is SGHRS, CDR2 YFSETQ. For the CDR3, the DNA is TGCGCCAGCAGCCCGGAGACCGGGCTTGCAGCTTTCTTT. The encoded protein is CASSPETGLAAFF.

J is TRBJ1-4 and V is TRBV6-5, with TRBD1 matching 8 bases. V was clipped by 6 bases and J by 7 bases; unmatched bases: 7. Germline loops: CDR1 MNHEY, CDR2 SVGAGI. The length of the CDR3 is 14 residues. The CDR3 sequence: CASRAGGRGEKLFF. The CDR3 nucleotides read TGTGCCAGCAGGGCAGGGGGCAGGGGTGAAAAACTGTTTTTT.

The chain uses TRBV4-1 and TRBJ2-2; D gene uncertain. CDR1 and CDR2 from the germline V gene are MGHRA and YSYEKL. This CDR3 spans 17 amino acids. The ends were cut back, 0 bases at V and 0 bases at J, with 11 bases in the middle. The CDR3 coding sequence is TGCGCCAGCAGCCAAGATCTCAGCAGAACGAACACCGGGGAGCTGTTTTTT. Its translation: CASSQDLSRTNTGELFF.

The V and J genes are TRBV10-3 and TRBJ2-1, with 7 bases fitting TRBD1. CDR1 is ENHRY, CDR2 SYGVKD, per germline. The CDR3 is 14 residues long. J lost 10 bases, V lost 2 bases, and 8 bases had no gene match. The DNA for the CDR3 is TGTGCCATCAGTGAGCCTCGGGACAGCCGAGAGCAGTTCTTC. Translated: CAISEPRDSREQFF.

This sequence joins TRBV11-3 and TRBJ2-1; TRBD2 aligns across 11 bases. V shed 2 bases and J 7 bases; nucleotides not matched to a gene: 4. Germline CDR1 is SGHNT and CDR2 is YENEEA. The CDR3 has 15 amino acids. The CDR3 loop is CASSLQGLAVNEQFF. CDR3 nucleotides: TGTGCCAGCAGCTTACAGGGACTAGCGGTTAATGAGCAGTTCTTC.

Worth noting for this clone: In the same sample, other DNA sequences code for this CDR3. The chain combines TRBV7-2 with TRBJ2-7; D gene unclear. V was shortened by 0 bases and J by 4 bases, with 4 bases between the two germline ends. Per germline, CDR1 SGHTA and CDR2 FQGNSA. The CDR3 has 12 amino acids. The CDR3 is CASSLAQYEQYF. The CDR3, as DNA: TGTGCCAGCAGCTTAGCCCAGTACGAGCAGTACTTC.